A selection of T cell receptor beta chains follows, all from one sample in a study of blood T cell repertoires in COVID-19. The repertoire was sequenced with immunoSEQ multiplex PCR; TCRdb's copy has only in-frame clones and lacks some. The table includes about 330,000 clones, 85% to 90% detected once. Sequenced sample: peripheral blood. The receptors come from a woman in her fifties or sixties with active or convalescent COVID-19. Both conserved end residues are trimmed from each CDR3. The order of the fields is J gene, V gene, CDR3 protein.

J: TRBJ1-2; V: TRBV21-1; CDR3: ASSKAGGVGYGYT
J: TRBJ2-2; V: TRBV2; CDR3: ASSDLATNTGELF
J: TRBJ2-5; V: TRBV29-1; CDR3: SVLIDTYQETQY
J: TRBJ1-1; V: TRBV27; CDR3: ASSLSSQGVNTEAF
J: TRBJ1-3; V: TRBV9; CDR3: ASSVIPAGSGNTIY
J: TRBJ1-1; V: TRBV3-1/TRBV3-2; CDR3: ASSQWANGEAF
J: TRBJ1-2; V: TRBV18; CDR3: ASSPGLLHLTDRTRGYT
J: TRBJ2-7; V: TRBV19; CDR3: ASSGTSGNEQY
J: TRBJ1-1; V: TRBV3-1/TRBV3-2; CDR3: ASSQRDRGQKGTEAF
J: TRBJ2-3; V: TRBV29-1; CDR3: SVRRTAVGDTQY
J: TRBJ1-4; V: TRBV7-2; CDR3: ASSLQGPGGNEKLF
J: TRBJ1-1; V: TRBV10-3; CDR3: AFSGSPNTEAF
J: TRBJ2-2; V: TRBV7-3; CDR3: ASSPSQGVGPGELF
J: TRBJ2-3; V: TRBV5-1; CDR3: ASSLGGSRATDTQY
J: TRBJ1-5; V: TRBV28; CDR3: ASSIPLGDRYQPQH
J: TRBJ2-7; V: TRBV7-8; CDR3: ASSLVQYSYEQY